The present T cell receptor beta chain was sequenced within a study of beta chain features in type 1 diabetes. The entirety of the isolated RNA underwent reverse transcription, so expressed TCRB transcripts were sequenced. TCRdb's table, derived via immunoSEQ multiplex PCR, lists solely in-frame clones and lacks some. The data hold about 150,000 clones, with over 7.5% observed a single time. The V and J ends lost 2 bases and 3 bases, in that order; junction bases with no gene match: 7. This CDR3 comprises 15 residues. The germline V gene has CDR1 SGHTA and CDR2 FQGNSA. This clone was counted ten times or more.

The chain links TRBV7-2 to TRBJ2-7; 7 bases are shared with TRBD1. The TCR comes from a man between 18 and 35 years old in good health. Sequenced sample: central memory CD4+ T cells from blood. The CDR3 DNA reads as TGTGCCAGCAGCTTACTTACGGGACAGAACTACGAGCAGTACTTC. Its translation is CASSLLTGQNYEQYF.